This is a list of T cell receptor beta chains from one sample in a study of T cells in Graves' hyperthyroidism and ophthalmopathy. TCRdb re-called the multiplex PCR reads through MiXCR, storing one row per CDR3 protein. In the table there are more than 300,000 distinct CDR3 sequences, approximately 18% of which are singletons. Source material: blood. The receptor set was obtained from a woman under 40 with Graves' hyperthyroidism that later progressed to Graves' ophthalmopathy. The CDR3 runs from the conserved cysteine through the conserved F or W. A D gene is named only where the DNA matches it firmly. The size of a clone is reported for some rows only, either as once, few or many, or as a class for expanded clones.

clone_size j_call cdr3_length v_call d_call cdr3_nt cdr3_aa
. TRBJ2-7 15 TRBV27 TRBD2 TGTGCCAGCAGTTTATTACTAGCGAGAGCCTACGAGCAGTACTTC CASSLLLARAYEQYF
. TRBJ2-6 15 TRBV19 . TGTGCCAGTAGTATTAGAGTCCCTGGGGCCAACGTCCTGACTTTC CASSIRVPGANVLTF
many TRBJ2-7 15 TRBV29-1 TRBD1 TGCAGCGTCCTACGGGACAGGGGCGACTACTACGAGCAGTACTTC CSVLRDRGDYYEQYF
. TRBJ1-3 16 TRBV5-1 . TGCGCCAGCAGCTTGACGGGGGGCAAATATGGAAACACCATATATTTT CASSLTGGKYGNTIYF
many TRBJ2-1 19 TRBV28 TRBD2 TGTGCCAGCAGTTCCGATCCTCAATCTAGCGGGAGGGTATACAATGAGCAGTTCTTC CASSSDPQSSGRVYNEQFF
many TRBJ2-5 13 TRBV12-3/TRBV12-4 TRBD2 TGTGCCAGCACGGGGGGAGCGGCCGAGACCCAGTACTTC CASTGGAAETQYF
many TRBJ2-7 15 TRBV27 TRBD2 TGTGCCAGCAGTTTAGGGGCTAGCGGCACCTACGAGCAGTACTTC CASSLGASGTYEQYF
many TRBJ1-5 16 TRBV28 . TGTGCCAGCAGTTCTTCCCGCTTGGGGAGCAATCAGCCCCAGCATTTT CASSSSRLGSNQPQHF
many TRBJ2-1 14 TRBV12-3/TRBV12-4 . TGTGCCAGCAGTTTCCAGGAAACCTACAATGAGCAGTTCTTC CASSFQETYNEQFF
. TRBJ2-1 16 TRBV19 . TGTGCCAGTAGTAACCCCCCCGGACTAAACTACAATGAGCAGTTCTTC CASSNPPGLNYNEQFF
many TRBJ2-7 15 TRBV28 TRBD2 TGTGCCAGCAGTACCCCGGCTAGCGGGAGCTACGAGCAGTACTTC CASSTPASGSYEQYF
many TRBJ1-5 14 TRBV18 . TGTGCCAGCTCATATGGACGGGGAAATCAGCCCCAGCATTTT CASSYGRGNQPQHF
few TRBJ1-1 13 TRBV6-1 . TGTGCCAGCGGAGGGGCAGGGAACACTGAAGCTTTCTTT CASGGAGNTEAFF
few TRBJ2-1 17 TRBV14 . TGTGCCAGCAGCCACACTTTCGAACAGAGCTCCTACAATGAGCAGTTCTTC CASSHTFEQSSYNEQFF
. TRBJ2-1 15 TRBV5-1 . TGCGCCAGCAGCCTAACCGTACAGGGATGGAATGAGCAGTTCTTC CASSLTVQGWNEQFF
few TRBJ1-5 15 TRBV5-1 . TGCGCCAGCAGCTTGGCCTCCGGGATCAATCAGCCCCAGCATTTT CASSLASGINQPQHF
many TRBJ2-3 15 TRBV7-9 . TGTGCCAGCAGCTTATCCAGCAGGGGTCCAGATACGCAGTATTTT CASSLSSRGPDTQYF
many TRBJ1-2 12 TRBV12-3/TRBV12-4 . TGTGCCAGTCAGGGGACTAACTATGGCTACACCTTC CASQGTNYGYTF
. TRBJ1-3 12 TRBV29-1 . TGCAGCGTTCTCGCCGAGGAGGCCACCATATATTTT CSVLAEEATIYF
many TRBJ1-2 13 TRBV7-8 TRBD1 TGTGCCAGCAGCCCCGGGACAGGGAATGGCTACACCTTC CASSPGTGNGYTF
many TRBJ2-5 16 TRBV20-1 TRBD2 TGCAGTGCTAGAGGCACCCTAGCGGGGGGCCAAGAGACCCAGTACTTC CSARGTLAGGQETQYF
. TRBJ2-7 14 TRBV4-1 . TGCGCCAGCAGCCCACTGGGCCAGAAAGTCGAGCAGTACTTC CASSPLGQKVEQYF
many TRBJ2-7 17 TRBV6-5 . TGTGCCAGCAGTTACTCTCTGTTCCAGGGAGGATGGGACGAGCAGTACTTC CASSYSLFQGGWDEQYF
few TRBJ2-3 14 TRBV20-1 TRBD2 TGCAGTGCTAGAGATGGTCGGGGGGAATATACGCAGTATTTT CSARDGRGEYTQYF
many TRBJ2-7 15 TRBV11-2 . TGTGCCAGCAGCTTAGAAGGGATCTCCCGGTCCGAGCAGTACTTC CASSLEGISRSEQYF
. TRBJ1-6 15 TRBV2 TRBD1 TGTGCCAGCAGTGAAGAGGGACAGAGAGATTCACCCCTCCACTTT CASSEEGQRDSPLHF
. TRBJ2-4 16 TRBV2 . TGTGCCAGCCTTTATCGACAGAATCTAGCCAAAAACATTCAGTACTTC CASLYRQNLAKNIQYF
many TRBJ1-5 15 TRBV28 . TGTGCCAGCAGTTTATCCGGACTTGGGGGTCAGCCCCAGCATTTT CASSLSGLGGQPQHF